This is a list of T cell receptor beta chains from one sample in a study of shared clonotypes between healthy human individuals. Generated by immunoSEQ multiplex PCR, the TCRdb table keeps only in-frame clones and is missing some. The sample includes over 2 million clones, roughly 94% of them seen just once. Sequencing was performed on naive CD4+ T cells sorted from blood. The receptors come from a man aged 18-30 years in good health. CDR3s include the opening cysteine and the closing phenylalanine or tryptophan. A D gene is named only where the DNA matches it firmly.

V,D,J,DNA,CDR3
TRBV5-1,TRBD2,TRBJ2-2,TGCGCCAGCAGCTTGGATCTAGCGGGAGCTAACGGGGAGCTGTTTTTT,CASSLDLAGANGELFF
TRBV7-6,TRBD1,TRBJ1-2,TGTGCCAGCAGCCCGACAGGGATTAATGGCTACACCTTC,CASSPTGINGYTF
TRBV5-1,NA,TRBJ2-3,TGCGCCAGCAGCATAGGGCCGGGAGATACGCAGTATTTT,CASSIGPGDTQYF
TRBV10-2,TRBD2,TRBJ2-3,TGCGCCAGCAGGGCTAGCGGGGGGGTCTCAGATACGCAGTATTTT,CASRASGGVSDTQYF
TRBV6-1,TRBD1,TRBJ2-7,TGTGCCAGCAGTAGGACAGGGATCTCCTACGAGCAGTACTTC,CASSRTGISYEQYF
TRBV7-9,TRBD1,TRBJ1-3,TGTGCCAGCAGCTCCTGGGACAGTAGTATAAACACCATATATTTT,CASSSWDSSINTIYF
TRBV6-1,TRBD1,TRBJ1-5,TGTGCCAGCAGTGCCCGGGACAGGGGAACTCGCAATCAGCCCCAGCATTTT,CASSARDRGTRNQPQHF
TRBV5-4,TRBD2,TRBJ2-2,TGTGCCAGCAACCCGAGTGCTAGCGGGAGCAACACCGGGGAGCTGTTTTTT,CASNPSASGSNTGELFF
TRBV5-1,TRBD1,TRBJ2-3,TGCGCCAGCAGCTTGGATGCCCAGGGGGCAAGGGGCACAGATACGCAGTATTTT,CASSLDAQGARGTDTQYF
TRBV7-2,NA,TRBJ2-5,TGTGCCAGCAGCTCAACACCCTTGACAGCAACCCAAGAGACCCAGTACTTC,CASSSTPLTATQETQYF
TRBV6-5,NA,TRBJ1-2,TGTGCCAGCAGTTACTCCGAACGGAGTCCCTATGGCTACACCTTC,CASSYSERSPYGYTF
TRBV29-1,NA,TRBJ2-7,TGCAGCGCTGGAGGGGGAACCTACGAGCAGTACTTC,CSAGGGTYEQYF
TRBV5-3,NA,TRBJ2-7,TGTGCCAGAAGCGCTCAAAGCCCCAGGGGCTACGAGCAGTACTTC,CARSAQSPRGYEQYF
TRBV7-2,NA,TRBJ2-7,TGTGCCAGCAGCTTAGATCTCGGAACCTACGAGCAGTACTTC,CASSLDLGTYEQYF
TRBV6-1,NA,TRBJ1-1,TGTGCCAGCAGTGCCGGTCCTAACGCTTTCTTT,CASSAGPNAFF
TRBV29-1,NA,TRBJ2-1,TGCAGCGTATCCAGCCCCAATGAGCAGTTCTTC,CSVSSPNEQFF
TRBV6-1,NA,TRBJ1-6,TGTGCCAGCAGCCACACCGGGACCGGCAATTCACCCCTCCACTTT,CASSHTGTGNSPLHF
TRBV28,NA,TRBJ1-2,TGTGCCAGCAGTTTTGGGGATCGGTATGGCTACACCTTC,CASSFGDRYGYTF
TRBV4-1,TRBD2,TRBJ2-3,TGCGCCAGCAGCCAACCGACTCGGCGGGAGGCTCGGCAGTATTTT,CASSQPTRREARQYF
TRBV19,TRBD2,TRBJ2-7,TGTGCCAGTAGTATATTTAGCGGGACCTACGAGCAGTACTTC,CASSIFSGTYEQYF
TRBV6-5,TRBD2,TRBJ2-2,TGTGCCAGCAGTTACGGACTAGCCAGCGGGGAGCTGTTTTTT,CASSYGLASGELFF
TRBV4-3,NA,TRBJ1-6,TGCGCCAGCAGCCAAGACGCAGTCGTTAATTCACCCCTCCACTTT,CASSQDAVVNSPLHF